Sequencing of this T cell receptor (beta chain) was carried out in a study of Ad26.COV2.S vaccination and SARS-CoV-2 variants. Study outcomes and limitations: People who got the vaccine or the placebo had similar non-spike TCR breadth.

CDR1 and CDR2 from the germline V gene are SGHKS and YYEKEE (reference sequence). The CDR3 is made up of 15 amino acids. The V segment lost 4 bases and the J segment 3 bases; nucleotides outside the gene matches: 8. Treatment defined: some 20 received Ad26.COV2.S at low or high dose, single or two shots; five or six received placebo; per-sample allocation not given. Collection of samples fell on day 63 after the first vaccine or placebo injection. Turning to this clone: The antigen remains undetermined.

Measured with immunoSEQ multiplex PCR; TCRdb has only the in-frame clones, and not every one. The sample has 350,000 to 500,000 clones, about nine tenths seen once; the top ten hold 12%. This chain links TRBV5-5 with TRBJ1-1, with 8 positions matching TRBD1. The sequencing here drew on peripheral blood, taken in a trial of Ad26.COV2.S vaccine versus placebo. The clonotype comes from a person aged 18-60 years who received the Ad26.COV2.S COVID-19 vaccine or a placebo. CDR3 sequence (DNA): TGTGCCAGCAGCGCCCCACAGGGGGTTTACACTGAAGCTTTCTTT. Its protein is CASSAPQGVYTEAFF. The whole variable domain, remainder taken from reference TRBV5-5 and TRBJ1-1, is DAGVTQSPTHLIKTRGQQVTLRCSPISGHKSVSWYQQVLGQGPQFIFQYYEKEERGRGNFPDRFSARQFPNYSSELNVNALLLGDSALYLCASSAPQGVYTEAFFGQGTRLTVV.